The 18 T cell receptor beta chains in this list originate from one sample, sequenced in a study of radiation and T cells in renal cell carcinoma. TCRdb's copy holds only in-frame clones and misses some; the assay was immunoSEQ multiplex PCR. The sample contains some 60,000 clones, around 78% of which appear only once. The time point: blood 2 weeks post-SBRT. The treatment denotes: 15 Gy SBRT to primary tumor, nephrectomy 4 weeks later. The sequences come from blood, collected from a patient whose treatment included radiotherapy and nephrectomy. The source of these receptors is a man in his sixties with renal cell carcinoma.

The chain combines TRBV29-1 with TRBJ2-1, with TRBD2 as a possible D gene (5 bases). The germline gives CDR1 SQVTM, CDR2 ANQGSEA. Trimming shortened V by 7 bases and J by 1 base, and 20 bases separated the two germline ends. This CDR3 is built from 16 residues. DNA of the CDR3: TGCAGCGCCCGGGCCCACGGGATAGGGTCCTACAATGAGCAGTTCTTC. It encodes CSARAHGIGSYNEQFF.

This clone has only a few counts. V gene TRBV27 combines with J gene TRBJ1-1; D gene ambiguous. The CDR3 has 16 amino acids. CDR1 MNHEY and CDR2 SMNVEV come from the germline V gene (reference sequence). V was trimmed by 0 bases and J by 3 bases, leaving 14 bases between them. CDR3 DNA: TGTGCCAGCAGTTTATCCCCGGCAGCGGTAGACACTGAAGCTTTCTTT. Its protein product is CASSLSPAAVDTEAFF.

The V and J genes are TRBV5-5 and TRBJ2-5; D not certain. Germline loops: CDR1 SGHKS, CDR2 YYEKEE (reference sequence). CDR3 length equals 14 residues. V shed 4 bases and J shed 3 bases, with 13 bases lying between them. CDR3 nucleotides: TGTGCCAGCAGCGCAGGACCTTTTGAAGAGACCCAGTACTTC. Protein: CASSAGPFEETQYF.

The chain has TRBV9 and TRBJ1-2; D is perhaps TRBD1 (6 bases). CDR1 is SGDLS and CDR2 is YYNGEE in the germline V gene. Deletions cut 0 bases from V and 6 bases from J, with 15 bases between. CDR3 size: 15 residues. CDR3 sequence (DNA): TGTGCCAGCAGCGTAGGAGAAACAGGGATGGATGGCTACACCTTC. Translation gives CASSVGETGMDGYTF.

This rearrangement joins TRBV2 to TRBJ1-5; a possible D gene is TRBD1 (5 bases). V was clipped by 3 bases and J by 4 bases, with 10 bases between them. Germline V gene data show CDR1 as SNHLY and CDR2 as FYNNEI. This CDR3 has 14 residues. The CDR3 region is CASSEGGTNQPQHF. Written as DNA, the CDR3 is TGTGCCAGCAGTGAGGGAGGGACTAATCAGCCCCAGCATTTT.

J is TRBJ2-7 and V is TRBV6-6; D is possibly TRBD2 (6 bases). Trimming shortened V by 6 bases and J by 0 bases, and 12 bases separated the two germline ends. The CDR3 length is 14 residues. CDR1 and CDR2 from the germline V gene are MNHNY and SVGAGI (reference sequence). The CDR3 spells CASSRDGSSYEQYV. In nucleotides, the CDR3 is TGTGCCAGCAGCCGGGACGGGAGCTCCTACGAGCAGTACGTC.

This clone was seen a single time. The chain uses TRBV18 and TRBJ1-5, with 9 bases aligning to TRBD1. This CDR3 spans 15 amino acids. Germline lookup yields CDR1 KGHSH and CDR2 LQKENI. The V segment lost 8 bases and the J segment 5 bases; nucleotides outside the gene matches: 10. DNA for the CDR3: TGTGCCAGCGCGAGGGAGACAGGGGGGGATCAGCCCCAGCATTTT. Amino acid sequence: CASARETGGDQPQHF.

CDR3 nucleotide sequence: TGTGCCTGGGAGACAGCTTACTATGGCTACACCTTC. Amino acids: CAWETAYYGYTF. The V gene is TRBV30, the J gene TRBJ1-2; TRBD1 might be the D (5 bases). Trimming pared 5 bases from V and 3 bases from J, leaving 10 bases between. This CDR3 contains 12 residues. Germline lookup yields CDR1 GTSNPN and CDR2 SVGIG (reference sequence).

This chain uses TRBV6-5 with TRBJ2-5, with TRBD2 matching over 11 bases. This CDR3 has 14 amino acids. Looked up from germline, CDR1 is MNHEY and CDR2 is SVGAGI. V gave up 5 bases and J gave up 6 bases; unmatched junction bases: 5. CDR3 residues: CASSKLAGVQTQYF. The CDR3, as DNA: TGTGCCAGCAGTAAACTAGCGGGAGTACAGACCCAGTACTTC.

The genes are TRBV11-2 and TRBJ2-1; 15 positions agree with TRBD2. The germline V gene encodes CDR1 SGHAT and CDR2 FQNNGV. Trimming removed 5 bases from V and 6 bases from J; junction bases left unmatched: 11. This CDR3 has 18 amino acids. The CDR3, as DNA: TGTGCCAGCAGCCCCGGGACTAGCGGGAGGACCACAACCAATGAGCAGTTCTTC. Its protein product is CASSPGTSGRTTTNEQFF.

The chain joins TRBV18 to TRBJ1-4; 11 bases map to TRBD1. Unmatched junction bases numbered 4, after V lost 6 bases and J lost 7 bases. This CDR3 region has 14 residues. From germline, CDR1 is KGHSH and CDR2 LQKENI. The CDR3 protein is CASSQGQGAEKLFF. CDR3 nucleotides: TGTGCCAGCTCCCAAGGACAGGGGGCTGAAAAACTGTTTTTT.

The chain has TRBV5-6 and TRBJ1-1; 9 bases are a match to TRBD1. Germline V gene lookup returns CDR1 SGHDT and CDR2 YYEEEE. The CDR3 sequence is 14 residues long. J was trimmed by 3 bases and V by 4 bases; bases with no gene match: 4. The CDR3 DNA sequence: TGTGCCAGCAGCCTCACAGGGGGCGACACTGAAGCTTTCTTT. This translates into CASSLTGGDTEAFF.

This chain connects TRBV10-1 to TRBJ2-2, with D unresolved. This CDR3 is 16 amino acids long. Per germline, CDR1 WNHNN and CDR2 SYGVQD (reference sequence). Trimming stripped 3 bases from V and 6 bases from J, with 17 bases between. CDR3 DNA sequence: TGCGCCAGCAGTGATGGGCAGACACGACCATCCGGGGAGCTGTTTTTT. This encodes CASSDGQTRPSGELFF.

This clone has a single count. This chain connects TRBV7-9 to TRBJ2-3, with TRBD1 as a possible D gene (5 bases). This CDR3 is built from 15 residues. V was pared by 5 bases and J by 4 bases, with 16 bases between. Germline loops: CDR1 SEHNR, CDR2 FQNEAQ (reference sequence). In DNA form, the CDR3 reads TGTGCCAGCAGCCCCGTGGAAGAAGGGGCAGATACGCAGTATTTT. As protein: CASSPVEEGADTQYF.

The chain is built from TRBV5-1 and TRBJ1-5, with 8 positions matching TRBD1. Germline CDR1 is SGHRS and CDR2 is YFSETQ. The CDR3 is 15 amino acids. The V gene end was trimmed by 1 base and the J gene end by 5 bases; junction bases not matched to a gene: 5. The CDR3 DNA follows: TGCGCCAGCAGCTTGTCGGGACAGGTTGATCAGCCCCAGCATTTT. Protein sequence: CASSLSGQVDQPQHF.

The table lists this clone with a few counts. The rearrangement links TRBV7-8 to TRBJ1-3; TRBD1 is a possible D gene (5 bases). The CDR3 runs to 17 residues. Germline V gene data show CDR1 as SGHVS and CDR2 as FQNEAQ. V lost 4 bases and J lost 0, with 16 bases in between. In DNA form, the CDR3 reads TGTGCCAGCAGCTCCCCTGGGGGGTGGCTCTCTGGAAACACCATATATTTT. Translation gives CASSSPGGWLSGNTIYF.

This chain joins TRBV6-5 and TRBJ1-1, with TRBD1 as a possible D gene (5 bases). CDR1 MNHEY and CDR2 SVGAGI come from the germline V gene. Trimming removed 1 base from V and 3 bases from J, with 12 bases in between. This CDR3 contains 15 residues. The DNA for the CDR3 is TGTGCCAGCAGTTACTTGGGGGTCGTAGACACTGAAGCTTTCTTT. Protein: CASSYLGVVDTEAFF.

This clone was seen more than once but under ten times. V and J are TRBV4-1 and TRBJ1-1; D is possibly TRBD1 (6 bases). V shed 0 bases and J shed 3 bases, with 11 bases lying between them. CDR1 MGHRA and CDR2 YSYEKL come from the germline V gene. The CDR3 has 15 residues. The CDR3 bases are TGCGCCAGCAGCCAAGATCAGGGGCCCTACACTGAAGCTTTCTTT. Protein sequence: CASSQDQGPYTEAFF.